This T cell receptor (beta chain) was captured by sequencing in a study of blood T cells in healthy people across ages. General study results and limits: Relative to aged donors, long-lived donors carried more naive CD4+ cells and displayed higher diversity.

J was trimmed by 7 bases and V by 1 base; bases with no gene match: 6. CDR1 LGHNA and CDR2 YSLEER come from the germline V gene. This CDR3 comprises 15 residues. Together with a sample-barcoded 5' primer, a J-beta primer mix was included in a second PCR lasting about 6 to 11 cycles. Using its own MiXCR run on the 5' RACE reads, TCRdb lists one record per CDR3 protein. Of about 1.8 million distinct CDR3 sequences in the sample, around 48% were seen once. As regards this clonotype: The antigen is unknown.

Material: blood. This TCR was recovered from a woman between 40 and 55 years old in good health. The chain employs TRBV4-3 and TRBJ1-5, with 8 bases lining up with TRBD1. CDR3 residues: CASSQGFRGRQPQHF. As DNA, the CDR3 is TGCGCCAGCAGCCAAGGTTTCAGGGGGCGACAGCCCCAGCATTTT.